This passage covers 4 T cell receptor beta chains from one sample sequenced in a study of T cells in Graves' hyperthyroidism and ophthalmopathy. Amplified regions were TCR beta CDR3 sequences from RNA transcripts. With the HTBI primer set, the TCR CDR3 went through a first round of RT-PCR. TCRdb recomputed calls from the multiplex PCR reads with MiXCR, one row per CDR3 protein. Among some 400,000 distinct CDR3 sequences, 11% to 15% were seen once, and the ten largest hold 8% to 13%. The sequenced sample was blood. These receptors all stem from a woman aged 60-75 years with Graves' hyperthyroidism.

The sample holds a few counts of this clonotype. J is TRBJ2-3 and V is TRBV6-5; 14 nucleotides align to TRBD2. The V gene end was trimmed by 0 bases and the J gene end by 13 bases; junction bases not matched to a gene: 6. CDR3 length: 15 residues. CDR1 and CDR2 from the germline V gene are MNHEY and SVGAGI. The CDR3 DNA follows: TGTGCCAGCAGTTACTCGGGGACTAGCGGGAGTCGGGAGTATTTT. The encoded protein is CASSYSGTSGSREYF.

This clonotype was picked up many times. The J gene is TRBJ2-7, the V gene TRBV28, with a weak D call TRBD2 (5 bases). Germline V gene data show CDR1 as MDHEN and CDR2 as SYDVKM. The ends were cut back, 2 bases at V and 4 bases at J, with 12 bases in the middle. There are 14 residues in the CDR3. For the CDR3, the DNA is TGTGCCAGCAGTTTACCGCCCCGGGGTTACGAGCAGTACTTC. Translated: CASSLPPRGYEQYF.

This clonotype has a count of ten or more. CDR3 residues: CASMPPTGGTRKGDEQFF. CDR3 coding DNA: TGTGCCAGCATGCCACCAACGGGGGGGACCAGAAAGGGAGATGAGCAGTTCTTC. The chain joins TRBV28 to TRBJ2-1; 8 bases match TRBD2. V shed 7 bases, J shed 8 bases, and the junction held 22 bases outside the gene matches. The CDR3 contains 18 residues. Germline-derived CDR1 and CDR2 are MDHEN and SYDVKM. Full variable domain (rest looked up from reference TRBV28 and TRBJ2-1): DVKVTQSSRYLVKRTGEKVFLECVQDMDHENMFWYRQDPGLGLRLIYFSYDVKMKEKGDIPEGYSVSREKKERFSLILESASTNQTSMYLCASMPPTGGTRKGDEQFFGPGTRLTVL.

This clonotype was seen at least ten times. CDR3 DNA: TGTGCCAGCAGCGCTACAGGGGTAACCATGGGGAAGCAGTTCTTC. This translates into CASSATGVTMGKQFF. V is TRBV11-1 and J is TRBJ2-1; 7 bases map to TRBD1. V lost 5 bases, J lost 11 bases, and 15 bases stayed unmatched. The CDR3 extends over 15 amino acids. The germline V gene has CDR1 SGHAT and CDR2 FQDESV (reference sequence). Variable domain in full (rest from reference TRBV11-1 and TRBJ2-1): EAEVAQSPRYKITEKSQAVAFWCDPISGHATLYWYRQILGQGPELLVQFQDESVVDDSQLPKDRFSAERLKGVDSTLKIQPAELGDSAMYLCASSATGVTMGKQFFGPGTRLTVL.